Sequencing of this T cell receptor beta chain was carried out in a study of blood T cell repertoires in COVID-19 (dated by TCRdb to the early 2020s). Study-wide context: Samples from collaborators originated in the United States, Italy and Spain and spanned both the acute and convalescent phases of COVID-19. Nearly every sample came with metadata listing a de-identified subject ID, COVID-19 status, age in years and sex. A freely available public database, intended as a resource for researchers studying the immune response to SARS-CoV-2, is where the repertoires were released. The material from the prospective study consisted of cDNA or gDNA derived from T cells, B-cell-depleted T cells, or PBMCs. The samples were drawn from the first 160 participants of the ongoing ImmuneRACE study and from under 1,500 subjects provided by 6 global collaborators. Deeply sampled blood TCRbeta repertoires from subjects exposed to, actively infected with, or recovered from COVID-19 were included in the dataset. Where HLA class I and class II types were available, the types were taken from metadata supplied by the sample provider, not from assay-based typing. The paper as a whole reports these results and caveats: Clinical and demographic metadata were provided uncurated, with the amount varying by source and participant.

As to this clone: There is no known antigen for this receptor. No base qualities exist here, and no much larger clone lies one base off it.

Participants in the prospective study were enrolled through a virtual design, were aged about 18 to 90 years, and lived in roughly 24 United States geographic areas. Cohort assignment in the prospective study relied on participant-reported clinical history from a screening survey and a study questionnaire. Exposed participants were defined as having been in contact with someone with a PCR-confirmed or clinician-diagnosed COVID-19 case within 2 weeks of study entry. In the prospective study, whole blood, serum and a nasopharyngeal or oropharyngeal swab were collected from each participant by mobile phlebotomists. Over a roughly two-month period, participants in the prospective study had the option of providing additional blood draws and questionnaires. Blood samples from the prospective study were shipped frozen or at room temperature prior to DNA extraction. From the germline V gene, CDR1 is SNHLY and CDR2 is FYNNEI. The CDR3 sequence holds 16 residues, the cysteine and phenylalanine included. Solely the CDR3 DNA is kept, with 48 bases framed from the first base. The junction shows trimming of 5 bases on V and 2 bases on J, and the gene matches do not reach 10 bases of it.

TCRbeta CDR3 regions were amplified from genomic DNA by means of the immunoSEQ Assay, a bias-controlled multiplex PCR. In the paper's pipeline: The number of nucleated cells in each sample was estimated from the amplification of reference gene primers within the assay. To quantify the absolute abundance of each unique TCRbeta CDR3 rearrangement, sequence reads were collapsed and filtered. For each sample, productive Simpson clonality was calculated as the square root of Simpson's diversity index across productive rearrangements. Here the immuneACCESS table is served through TCRdb, limited to in-frame sequences with V and J called. Missing clones are a known gap in these copies; in checked studies unresolved V genes cover under half, and the rest lacks a known reason. V, J and clone size are taken as reported in that table, and D and trimming were inferred from the DNA itself. The sample table lists roughly 230,000 clones, around 83% of them with a count of one. Of the sample, approximately 6.6% falls within the top ten clones.

Sequences were obtained from PBMCs or T cells enriched from blood (not recorded which). This chain is built from TRBV2 and TRBJ1-1; TRBD1 fits 8 bases in the junction. This clonotype was obtained from a woman aged 45 to 65 who had been exposed to COVID-19. In nucleotides, the sequence is TGTGCCAGCAGTCATAACGGACAGGGCAAAAACACTGAAGCTTTCTTT. Its translation is CASSHNGQGKNTEAFF.